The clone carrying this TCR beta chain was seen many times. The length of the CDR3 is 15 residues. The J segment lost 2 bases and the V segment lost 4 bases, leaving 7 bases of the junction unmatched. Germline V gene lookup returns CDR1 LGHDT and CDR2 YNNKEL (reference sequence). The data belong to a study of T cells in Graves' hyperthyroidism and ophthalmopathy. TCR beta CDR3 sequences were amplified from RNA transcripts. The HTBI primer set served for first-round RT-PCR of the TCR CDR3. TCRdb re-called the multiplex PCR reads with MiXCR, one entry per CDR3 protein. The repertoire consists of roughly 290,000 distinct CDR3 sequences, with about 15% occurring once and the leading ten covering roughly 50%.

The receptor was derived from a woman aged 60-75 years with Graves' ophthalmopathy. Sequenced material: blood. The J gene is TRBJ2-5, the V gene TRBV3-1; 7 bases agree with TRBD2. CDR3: CASSLGGGSQETQYF. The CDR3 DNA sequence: TGTGCCAGCAGCCTGGGGGGAGGGTCGCAAGAGACCCAGTACTTC.